A selection of T cell receptor beta chains follows, all from one sample in a study of radiotherapy plus CTLA-4 blockade in lung cancer. The protocol was immunoSEQ multiplex PCR, while the TCRdb copy is restricted to in-frame clones and leaves out a portion. Of around 70,000 clones in the sample, about 85% are singletons; the top ten hold around 4%. The sample here was peripheral blood, taken from a patient treated with radiotherapy plus ipilimumab. The source is a human donor with non-small cell lung cancer who had a partial response to radiotherapy plus ipilimumab. Each CDR3 is given with its conserved first and last residue. The D gene is left open where the match is weak. Part of the rows lack a size; the others show once, few, many or a class for expanded clones.

clone size,V gene,J gene,D gene,CDR3 protein,CDR3 DNA
few,TRBV7-8,TRBJ2-7,NA,CASSLDYYEQYF,TGTGCCAGCAGCTTAGATTATTACGAGCAGTACTTC
NA,TRBV27,TRBJ1-1,NA,CASSLSGQGLEAFF,TGTGCCAGCAGTTTATCGGGGCAGGGGCTGGAAGCTTTCTTT
NA,TRBV19,TRBJ2-1,NA,CASSIGQGFENEQFF,TGTGCCAGTAGTATAGGGCAGGGATTTGAAAATGAGCAGTTCTTC
NA,TRBV5-1,TRBJ2-2,TRBD1,CASSLAAGQGVSGELFF,TGCGCCAGCAGCTTGGCCGCGGGACAGGGGGTATCCGGGGAGCTGTTTTTT
NA,TRBV30,TRBJ2-7,NA,CAWSGGRGEQYF,TGTGCCTGGAGTGGGGGAAGGGGCGAGCAGTACTTC
NA,TRBV5-1,TRBJ1-4,TRBD1,CASGRGQGEKLFF,TGCGCCAGCGGCAGGGGGCAGGGTGAAAAACTGTTTTTT
NA,TRBV5-1,TRBJ1-2,TRBD1,CASSAGTGARGYTF,TGCGCCAGCAGCGCCGGGACAGGTGCGAGAGGCTACACCTTC
NA,TRBV18,TRBJ2-7,TRBD2,CASSTTGTSGGSSYEQYF,TGTGCCAGCTCTACCACGGGCACTAGCGGGGGGAGCTCCTACGAGCAGTACTTC
NA,TRBV7-3,TRBJ2-5,TRBD2,CASSLTTSVQETQYF,TGTGCCAGCAGCCTTACGACTAGCGTCCAAGAGACCCAGTACTTC
NA,TRBV2,TRBJ2-1,NA,CASSELPYNEQFF,TGTGCCAGCAGTGAACTCCCCTACAATGAGCAGTTCTTC
NA,TRBV6-5,TRBJ1-2,NA,CASSYSGAYGYTF,TGTGCCAGCAGTTACTCGGGGGCCTATGGCTACACCTTC
few,TRBV28,TRBJ1-4,NA,CASSAGKEKLFF,TGTGCCAGCAGTGCAGGGAAGGAAAAACTGTTTTTT
NA,TRBV5-1,TRBJ2-3,NA,CASTQDQADTQYF,TGCGCCAGCACCCAGGATCAGGCAGATACGCAGTATTTT
few,TRBV25-1,TRBJ1-3,NA,CASTGSGNTIYF,TGTGCCAGCACCGGCTCTGGAAACACCATATATTTT
NA,TRBV6-1,TRBJ1-1,NA,CASSYRESTEAFF,TGTGCCAGCAGCTACAGGGAGAGTACTGAAGCTTTCTTT
NA,TRBV19,TRBJ2-7,TRBD2,CASSIELAGGPGAYEQYF,TGTGCCAGTAGTATAGAGCTAGCGGGAGGGCCGGGGGCCTACGAGCAGTACTTC
NA,TRBV7-9,TRBJ2-7,TRBD2,CASSKLAGLAGDYEQYF,TGTGCCAGCAGCAAACTCGCGGGGCTAGCGGGAGACTACGAGCAGTACTTC
NA,TRBV4-2,TRBJ2-1,NA,CASSHDREVYNEQFF,TGTGCCAGCAGCCACGACAGGGAGGTATACAATGAGCAGTTCTTC
NA,TRBV5-5,TRBJ1-5,NA,CASSPRVGNQPQHF,TGTGCCAGCAGCCCCCGGGTGGGCAATCAGCCCCAGCATTTT
NA,TRBV6-6,TRBJ2-7,NA,CASSSLREQYF,TGTGCCAGCAGTAGCCTGAGGGAGCAGTACTTC
NA,TRBV5-8,TRBJ2-3,NA,CASSFSPRGDTQYF,TGTGCCAGCAGCTTTTCTCCGCGAGGAGATACGCAGTATTTT
NA,TRBV5-1,TRBJ2-3,NA,CASSLLQGTDTQYF,TGCGCCAGCAGCTTGTTACAGGGCACAGATACGCAGTATTTT
NA,TRBV4-2,TRBJ2-1,TRBD2,CASSQHSSGSYNEQFF,TGTGCCAGCAGCCAACACTCTAGCGGGAGCTACAATGAGCAGTTCTTC
once,TRBV4-2,TRBJ2-6,NA,CASSQEAALGANVLTF,TGTGCCAGCAGCCAAGAGGCAGCGCTCGGGGCCAACGTCCTGACTTTC
once,TRBV2,TRBJ1-5,NA,CASSERTTGYQPQHF,TGTGCCAGCAGTGAACGTACGACAGGTTACCAGCCCCAGCATTTT
NA,TRBV5-1,TRBJ1-2,NA,CASSLSVGGSSGYGYTF,TGCGCCAGCAGCTTGTCGGTCGGCGGATCCTCGGGGTATGGCTACACCTTC
NA,TRBV27,TRBJ2-2,TRBD1,CASSSTGGAGELFF,TGTGCCAGCAGTTCGACAGGGGGGGCCGGGGAGCTGTTTTTT
NA,TRBV6-5,TRBJ2-7,TRBD1,CASRQTGTYEQYF,TGTGCCAGCAGACAGACAGGGACCTACGAGCAGTACTTC
NA,TRBV28,TRBJ1-2,NA,CASTYHARGNGYTF,TGTGCCAGCACCTATCACGCCCGGGGTAATGGCTACACCTTC
NA,TRBV5-1,TRBJ2-7,TRBD1,CASSFAGQGNEQYF,TGCGCCAGCAGCTTTGCGGGACAGGGAAACGAGCAGTACTTC
NA,TRBV5-1,TRBJ1-4,TRBD1,CASSPGDRGNEKLFF,TGCGCCAGCAGCCCAGGGGACAGGGGAAACGAAAAACTGTTTTTT
NA,TRBV27,TRBJ2-7,NA,CASSRWTTSPYEQYF,TGTGCCAGCAGCCGATGGACAACCTCACCCTACGAGCAGTACTTC
NA,TRBV19,TRBJ2-1,NA,CASSSRTRGDYNEQFF,TGTGCCAGTAGTTCTCGGACTAGGGGGGACTACAATGAGCAGTTCTTC
NA,TRBV7-2,TRBJ2-5,TRBD2,CASSPPDSGRRAETQYF,TGTGCCAGCAGCCCCCCCGACAGCGGGAGGAGGGCAGAGACCCAGTACTTC
few,TRBV14,TRBJ2-5,NA,CASSQGARSETQYF,TGTGCCAGCAGCCAAGGGGCCCGATCAGAGACCCAGTACTTC
NA,TRBV7-9,TRBJ1-2,NA,CASSIGAGSVSYTF,TGTGCCAGCAGCATAGGGGCAGGGTCCGTTAGCTACACCTTC
NA,TRBV5-6,TRBJ2-1,NA,CASSFDRYNEQFF,TGTGCCAGCAGCTTCGACAGGTACAATGAGCAGTTCTTC
NA,TRBV27,TRBJ2-2,TRBD1,CASSPSAGTGVNTGELFF,TGTGCCAGCAGTCCGTCAGCCGGTACAGGGGTGAACACCGGGGAGCTGTTTTTT
NA,TRBV19,TRBJ2-5,TRBD1,CASPTKGTGVQETQYF,TGTGCCAGTCCCACAAAAGGGACAGGGGTACAAGAGACCCAGTACTTC
NA,TRBV10-1,TRBJ2-5,TRBD2,CASSPRGGLAGGPETQYF,TGCGCCAGCAGTCCAAGAGGGGGACTAGCGGGAGGGCCGGAGACCCAGTACTTC
NA,TRBV28,TRBJ1-1,TRBD1,CASSLTGGSTEAFF,TGTGCCAGCAGTCTAACAGGGGGATCCACTGAAGCTTTCTTT
NA,TRBV19,TRBJ1-5,NA,CASSIPGSNQPQHF,TGTGCCAGTAGTATTCCCGGTAGCAATCAGCCCCAGCATTTT
NA,TRBV14,TRBJ2-7,TRBD1,CASSQAATGSYEQYF,TGTGCCAGCAGCCAAGCCGCGACAGGGAGTTACGAGCAGTACTTC
NA,TRBV27,TRBJ2-7,NA,CATSDIGQPYEQYF,TGTGCCACCAGCGATATAGGACAGCCCTACGAGCAGTACTTC
NA,TRBV28,TRBJ2-3,TRBD2,CASSSTGLAGGDTQYF,TGTGCCAGCAGTTCGACGGGACTAGCGGGAGGTGATACGCAGTATTTT
NA,TRBV4-1,TRBJ2-2,TRBD1,CASSLRTGGDTGELFF,TGCGCCAGCAGCCTAAGGACAGGGGGCGACACCGGGGAGCTGTTTTTT
few,TRBV27,TRBJ2-5,TRBD2,CASSLSGGRREQYF,TGTGCCAGCAGTTTATCTGGCGGGAGGAGGGAGCAGTACTTC
few,TRBV30,TRBJ1-2,NA,CAWSPGYGYTF,TGTGCCTGGAGTCCGGGCTATGGCTACACCTTC
NA,TRBV12-5,TRBJ2-2,NA,CASGLVSPGSGGELFF,TGTGCTAGTGGTTTGGTATCCCCAGGGTCGGGCGGGGAGCTGTTTTTT
once,TRBV4-1,TRBJ2-2,TRBD1,CASSQVDRGRGDTGELFF,TGCGCCAGCAGCCAAGTGGACAGGGGGCGCGGGGACACCGGGGAGCTGTTTTTT
NA,TRBV15,TRBJ1-2,NA,CATSRDGRGYGYTF,TGTGCCACCAGCAGAGACGGCAGGGGCTATGGCTACACCTTC
NA,TRBV27,TRBJ2-7,TRBD1,CASSPGTGATYEQYF,TGTGCCAGCAGCCCCGGGACAGGGGCTACCTACGAGCAGTACTTC
few,TRBV28,TRBJ2-1,NA,CASSSAVLGGGPGNEQFF,TGTGCCAGCAGTTCCGCGGTGCTAGGGGGAGGGCCGGGAAATGAGCAGTTCTTC
NA,TRBV10-2,TRBJ1-2,NA,CASSEGQGGGYTF,TGCGCCAGCAGTGAGGGGCAGGGCGGAGGCTACACCTTC
once,TRBV7-9,TRBJ1-1,TRBD1,CASSTDRGPVKAFF,TGTGCCAGCAGCACGGACAGGGGGCCTGTTAAAGCTTTCTTT